The 8 T cell receptor beta chains reported below all come from one sample, sequenced in a study of T-cell reconstitution after alpha-beta-depleted transplantation in children. It was with unique molecular identifiers that the TCRbeta library was prepared. A single record per CDR3 protein comes from TCRdb applying MiXCR to the PCR reads. This sample has fewer than 400,000 distinct CDR3 sequences, with around 21% found just once. The source was PBMCs from the stem cell graft donor, collected from the stem cell graft. All receptors come from a human donor who donated a stem cell graft to a child with acute myeloid leukemia.

V usage is TRBV24-1 and J usage is TRBJ2-7; tentative D call: TRBD1 (5 bases). Germline V CDR1 and CDR2: KGHDR, SFDVKD. V was pared by 1 base and J by 5 bases, with 8 bases between. This CDR3 is built from 13 residues. In nucleotides, the CDR3 is TGTGCCACCAGTGATTTACAAGGGGACGAGCAGTACTTC. Protein sequence: CATSDLQGDEQYF.

This chain joins TRBV7-6 and TRBJ2-7; TRBD2 matches 13 bases. The V gene's germline CDR1 is SGHVS and CDR2 FNYEAQ. The CDR3 is 18 amino acids. V was clipped by 2 bases and J by 8 bases; unmatched bases: 15. CDR3 nucleotide sequence: TGTGCCAGCAGCTTAACTGGGACTAGCGGGATACTACCAAGCCAGCAGTACTTC. Protein: CASSLTGTSGILPSQQYF.

This clonotype showed up just a few times. This chain joins TRBV14 and TRBJ2-5; a possible D gene is TRBD2 (5 bases). V gave up 1 base and J gave up 6 bases, with 9 bases separating them. CDR1 is SGHDN, CDR2 FVKESK, per germline. The CDR3 is 13 residues long. As DNA, the CDR3 is TGTGCCAGCAGCCAAGGGCGGAGGCAGACCCAGTACTTC. Protein product: CASSQGRRQTQYF.

The chain recombines TRBV7-2 with TRBJ2-1; D is unresolved. V shed 1 base and J shed 0 bases, with 13 bases lying between them. This CDR3 is 17 amino acids long. CDR1 and CDR2 from the germline V gene are SGHTA and FQGNSA. The DNA for the CDR3 is TGTGCCAGCAGCTTAGTCATTGGGCTGAGCTCCTACAATGAGCAGTTCTTC. This encodes CASSLVIGLSSYNEQFF.

The chain recombines TRBV10-2 with TRBJ2-5; a weak D match, TRBD1 (8 bases). The CDR3 covers 14 residues. Trimming left V 2 bases short and J 5 bases short, with 12 bases between. CDR1 and CDR2 (germline): WSHSY, SAAADI. The chain's CDR3 is CASSEKQGGETQYF. CDR3 DNA sequence: TGCGCCAGCAGTGAGAAACAGGGGGGGGAGACCCAGTACTTC.

V and J are TRBV5-1 and TRBJ2-7; 11 bases match TRBD2. The V and J ends lost 4 bases and 3 bases, in that order; junction bases with no gene match: 9. CDR1 SGHRS and CDR2 YFSETQ come from the germline V gene. This CDR3 region has 16 residues. CDR3 protein: CASSPRLLAGVYEQYF. CDR3 DNA: TGCGCCAGCAGCCCCAGATTACTAGCGGGAGTCTACGAGCAGTACTTC.

This clonotype was seen repeatedly, ten times or more. The chain has TRBV20-1 and TRBJ1-5, with 9 positions matching TRBD1. The CDR3 runs 12 residues. Germline V CDR1 and CDR2: DFQATT, SNEGSKA (reference sequence). With 6 bases clipped from V and 5 bases from J, the junction kept 2 bases outside the gene matches. The CDR3 DNA reads as TGCAGTGCCCGACAGGGGGATCAGCCCCAGCATTTT. It encodes CSARQGDQPQHF.

The chain employs TRBV4-1 and TRBJ2-3; unclear D gene. CDR1 MGHRA and CDR2 YSYEKL come from the germline V gene. The CDR3 spans 14 residues. V lost 1 base and J lost 6, with 11 bases in between. This chain's CDR3 is CASSQGSTRDTQYF. The CDR3 DNA is TGCGCCAGCAGCCAAGGGTCCACTCGGGATACGCAGTATTTT.